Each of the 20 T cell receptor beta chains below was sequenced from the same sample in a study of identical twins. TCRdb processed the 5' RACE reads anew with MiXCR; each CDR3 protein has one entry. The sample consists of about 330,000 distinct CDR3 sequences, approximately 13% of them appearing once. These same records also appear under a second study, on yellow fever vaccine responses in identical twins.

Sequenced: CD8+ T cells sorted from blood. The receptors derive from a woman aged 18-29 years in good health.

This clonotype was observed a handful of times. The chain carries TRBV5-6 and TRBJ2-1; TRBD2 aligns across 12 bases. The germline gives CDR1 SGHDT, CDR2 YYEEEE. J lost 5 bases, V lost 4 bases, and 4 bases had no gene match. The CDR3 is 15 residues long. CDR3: CASSRTSGVNNEQFF. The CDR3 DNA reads TGTGCCAGCAGCCGGACTAGCGGGGTTAACAATGAGCAGTTCTTC.

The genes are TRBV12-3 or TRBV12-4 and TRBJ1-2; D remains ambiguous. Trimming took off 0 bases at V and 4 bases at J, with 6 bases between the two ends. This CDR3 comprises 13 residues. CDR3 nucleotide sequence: TGTGCCAGCAGTTTAGCGATCAGCTATGGCTACACCTTC. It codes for CASSLAISYGYTF.

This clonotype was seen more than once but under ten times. The DNA for the CDR3 is TGTGCCAGCAGTTTGGGATCTAGCGGGAGTCGGTTTTACGAGCAGTACTTC. Translating gives CASSLGSSGSRFYEQYF. The chain employs TRBV27 and TRBJ2-7; 10 bases agree with TRBD2. J lost 4 bases, V lost 3 bases, and 12 bases had no gene match. CDR1 and CDR2 from the germline V gene are MNHEY and SMNVEV (reference sequence). The length of the CDR3 is 17 residues.

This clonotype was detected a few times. The CDR3 reads CATSRDLSNTGELFF. Here the CDR3 DNA reads TGTGCCACCAGCAGAGATTTGTCTAACACCGGGGAGCTGTTTTTT. The chain couples TRBV15 to TRBJ2-2; D unresolved. This CDR3 spans 15 amino acids. The ends were cut back, 0 bases at V and 2 bases at J, with 7 bases in the middle. Germline V lookup: CDR1 LNHNV, CDR2 YYDKDF (reference sequence).

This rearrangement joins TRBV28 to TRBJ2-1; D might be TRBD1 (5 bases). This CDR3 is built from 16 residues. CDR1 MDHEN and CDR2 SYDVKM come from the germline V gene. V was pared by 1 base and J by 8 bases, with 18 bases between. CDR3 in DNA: TGTGCCAGCAGTTTATTTCGCCCGGACAAACATTATGAGCAGTTCTTC. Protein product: CASSLFRPDKHYEQFF.

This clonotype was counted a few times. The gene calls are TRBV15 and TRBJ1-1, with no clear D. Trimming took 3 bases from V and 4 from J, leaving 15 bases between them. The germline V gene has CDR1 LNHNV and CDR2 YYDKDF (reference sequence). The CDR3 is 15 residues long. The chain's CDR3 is CATSSDGRWGTEAFF. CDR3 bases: TGTGCCACCAGCAGCGATGGCCGATGGGGCACTGAAGCTTTCTTT.

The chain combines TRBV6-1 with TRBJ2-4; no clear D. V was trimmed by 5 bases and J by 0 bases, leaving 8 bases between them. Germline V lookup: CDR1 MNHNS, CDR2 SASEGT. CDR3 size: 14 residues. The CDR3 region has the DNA TGTGCCAGCAGTACCTCCCTAGCCAAAAACATTCAGTACTTC. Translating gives CASSTSLAKNIQYF.

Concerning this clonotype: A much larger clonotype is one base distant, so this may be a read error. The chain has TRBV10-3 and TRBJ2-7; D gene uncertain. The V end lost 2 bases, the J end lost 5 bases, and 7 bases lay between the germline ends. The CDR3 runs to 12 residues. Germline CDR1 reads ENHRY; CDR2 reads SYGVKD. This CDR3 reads CAISEVADEQYF. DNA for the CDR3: TGTGCCATCAGTGAGGTGGCGGACGAGCAGTACTTC.

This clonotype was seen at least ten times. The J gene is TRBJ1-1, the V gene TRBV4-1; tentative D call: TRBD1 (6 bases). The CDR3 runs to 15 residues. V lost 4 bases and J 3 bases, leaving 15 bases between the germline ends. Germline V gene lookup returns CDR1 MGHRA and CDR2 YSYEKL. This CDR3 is CASSRGRQVDTEAFF. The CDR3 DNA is TGCGCCAGCAGCCGCGGGCGACAGGTCGACACTGAAGCTTTCTTT.

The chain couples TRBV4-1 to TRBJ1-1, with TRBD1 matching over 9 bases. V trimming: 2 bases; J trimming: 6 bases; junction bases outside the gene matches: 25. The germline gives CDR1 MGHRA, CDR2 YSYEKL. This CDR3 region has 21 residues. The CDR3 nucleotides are TGCGCCAGCAGCCAATCTGGCCCTTGGGGGACAGGGTGGCCTTTGCTCTCTGAAGCTTTCTTT. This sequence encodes CASSQSGPWGTGWPLLSEAFF.

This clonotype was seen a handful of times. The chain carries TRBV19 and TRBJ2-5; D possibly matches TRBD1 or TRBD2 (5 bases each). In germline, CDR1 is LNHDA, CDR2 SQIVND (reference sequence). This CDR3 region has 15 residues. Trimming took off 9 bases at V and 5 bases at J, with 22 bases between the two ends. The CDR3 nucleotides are TGTGCCAGAAGCGAGCGTCAGGGACCTCTTGAGACCCAGTACTTC. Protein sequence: CARSERQGPLETQYF. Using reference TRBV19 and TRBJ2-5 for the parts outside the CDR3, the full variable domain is DGGITQSPKYLFRKEGQNVTLSCEQNLNHDAMYWYRQDPGQGLRLIYYSQIVNDFQKGDIAEGYSVSREKKESFPLTVTSAQKNPTAFYLCARSERQGPLETQYFGPGTRLLVL.

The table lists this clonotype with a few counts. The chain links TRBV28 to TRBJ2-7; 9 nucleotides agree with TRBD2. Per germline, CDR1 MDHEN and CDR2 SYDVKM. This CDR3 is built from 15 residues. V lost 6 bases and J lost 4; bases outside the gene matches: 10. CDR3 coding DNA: TGTGCCAGCAGCCCCCTTAGCGGGAGAGGTTACGAGCAGTACTTC. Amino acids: CASSPLSGRGYEQYF.

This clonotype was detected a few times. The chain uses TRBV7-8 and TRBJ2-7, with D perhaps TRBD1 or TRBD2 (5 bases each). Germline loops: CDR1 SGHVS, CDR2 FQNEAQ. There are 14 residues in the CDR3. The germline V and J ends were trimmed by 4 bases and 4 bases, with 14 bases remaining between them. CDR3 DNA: TGTGCCAGCAGCTCCCTCGGGGACCATTACGAGCAGTACGTC. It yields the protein CASSSLGDHYEQYV.

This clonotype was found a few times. CDR3 amino acids: CASIPPLDEAFF. CDR3 coding DNA: TGTGCCAGCATACCCCCTCTGGATGAAGCTTTCTTT. The V gene is TRBV2, the J gene TRBJ1-1; unclear D gene. CDR3 length equals 12 residues. V was trimmed by 7 bases and J by 7 bases, leaving 13 bases between them. Per germline, CDR1 SNHLY and CDR2 FYNNEI.

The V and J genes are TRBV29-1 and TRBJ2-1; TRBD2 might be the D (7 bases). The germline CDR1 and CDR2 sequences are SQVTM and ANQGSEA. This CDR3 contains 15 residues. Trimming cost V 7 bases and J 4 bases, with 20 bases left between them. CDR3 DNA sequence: TGCAGCGCTATACGGGGGGCTACACCTTACAATGAGCAGTTCTTC. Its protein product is CSAIRGATPYNEQFF.

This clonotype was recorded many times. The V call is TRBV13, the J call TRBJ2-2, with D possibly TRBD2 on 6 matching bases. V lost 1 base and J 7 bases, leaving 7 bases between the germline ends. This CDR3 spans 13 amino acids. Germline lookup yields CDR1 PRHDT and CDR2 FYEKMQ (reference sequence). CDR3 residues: CASSLDSGGELFF. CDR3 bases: TGTGCCAGCAGCTTAGATAGCGGCGGGGAGCTGTTTTTT.

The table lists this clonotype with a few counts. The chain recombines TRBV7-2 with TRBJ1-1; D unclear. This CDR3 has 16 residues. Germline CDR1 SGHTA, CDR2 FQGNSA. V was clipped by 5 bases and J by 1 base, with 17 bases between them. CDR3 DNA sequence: TGTGCCAGCAGCACACGCACAGTACCGGCGAACACTGAAGCTTTCTTT. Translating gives CASSTRTVPANTEAFF.

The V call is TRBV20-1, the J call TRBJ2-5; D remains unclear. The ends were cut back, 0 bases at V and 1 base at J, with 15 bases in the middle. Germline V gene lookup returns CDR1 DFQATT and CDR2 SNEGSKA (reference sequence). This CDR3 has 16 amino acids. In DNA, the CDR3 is TGCAGTGCTAGAGATAGGAGACGGCCTTTCCAAGAGACCCAGTACTTC. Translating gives CSARDRRRPFQETQYF.

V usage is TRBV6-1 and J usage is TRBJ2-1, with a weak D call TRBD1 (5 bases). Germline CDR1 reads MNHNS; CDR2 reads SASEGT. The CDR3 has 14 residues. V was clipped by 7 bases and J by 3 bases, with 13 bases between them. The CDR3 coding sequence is TGTGCCAGCAATAGACAGCGTCTCTACAATGAGCAGTTCTTC. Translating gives CASNRQRLYNEQFF.

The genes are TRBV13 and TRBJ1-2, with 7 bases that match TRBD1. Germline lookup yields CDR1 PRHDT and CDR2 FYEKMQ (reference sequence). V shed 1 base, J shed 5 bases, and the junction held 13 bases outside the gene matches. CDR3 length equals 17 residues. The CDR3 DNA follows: TGTGCCAGCAGCTTAGCAGGGGGACCTCTGGAGCTTTATGGCTACACCTTC. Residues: CASSLAGGPLELYGYTF.